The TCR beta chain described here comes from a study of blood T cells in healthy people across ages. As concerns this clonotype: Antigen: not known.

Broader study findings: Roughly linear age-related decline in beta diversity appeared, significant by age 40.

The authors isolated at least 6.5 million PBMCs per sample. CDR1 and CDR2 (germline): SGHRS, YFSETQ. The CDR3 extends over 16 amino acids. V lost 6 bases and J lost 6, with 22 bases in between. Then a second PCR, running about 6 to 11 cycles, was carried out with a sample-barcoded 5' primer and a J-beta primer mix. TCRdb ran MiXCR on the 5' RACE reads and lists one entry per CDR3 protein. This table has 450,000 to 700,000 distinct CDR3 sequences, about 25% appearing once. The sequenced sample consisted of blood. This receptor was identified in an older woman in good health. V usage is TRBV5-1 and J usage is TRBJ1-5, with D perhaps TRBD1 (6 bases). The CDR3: CASTGRGGRLFQPQHF. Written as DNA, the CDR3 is TGCGCCAGCACCGGGAGGGGGGGGCGTTTGTTTCAGCCCCAGCATTTT.